The T cell receptor (beta chain) under discussion was sequenced for a study of beta chain features in type 1 diabetes (dated by TCRdb to the late 2010s). Context from the whole study: No differences in mean age, gender distribution, total cell number or subset yield were found between patients and healthy donors. A total of roughly 100 million sorted cells were examined across all samples, and the number of cells per subset was strongly correlated with RNA yield. In the study, TCRB repertoires of sorted circulating CD4+ T cell subsets from recently diagnosed type 1 diabetes patients were compared with those of matched healthy donors. Whereas all 30 or so donors provided naive and central memory subsets, regulatory and stem cell-like memory subsets were isolated from just 8 patients and roughly 8 healthy donors. The study at large found these results: Type 1 diabetes patients showed a moderate but significant shortening of TCRB CDR3 length in all four CD4+ subsets. Because cDNA was sequenced instead of genomic DNA, activated cells with high expression could be over-represented, although the groups did not differ in activation or CD3 levels. Shorter templates might have been favored by PCR, but patient and control samples were amplified and corrected together, so both groups would have been affected equally by any skew. HLA sub-analyses involved small numbers of individuals, so any influence of HLA type on TCRB rearrangement remained unresolved. Naive, central memory and regulatory TCRB repertoires appeared more similar among patients than among healthy donors. Fewer insertions and more nucleotide deletions at VDJ recombination sites were observed in patients with type 1 diabetes, implying thymic rearrangement abnormalities.

The sample holds a few counts of this clone. The antigen it recognizes is unknown. Base qualities are not at hand, and no much larger clone is one base apart. A single peripheral blood draw of around 100 mL on average was collected from each donor into heparinised tubes. A BD FACSAria II and a panel including CD45RO, CCR7, CD25, CD127, CD95 and CD27 were used to sort naive, central memory, regulatory and stem cell-like memory CD4+ T cells. A purity above 95% was achieved for all sorted populations. PBMCs were separated immediately by Lymphoprep density gradient centrifugation and were stained directly, without being cultured. To minimize batch effects, samples were stained and sorted in pairs, one healthy donor with one patient per experiment. The High Capacity cDNA Reverse Transcription Kit was used to reverse transcribe all of the isolated RNA, meaning that expressed TCRB transcripts were what got sequenced. Deep immunoSEQ sequencing was applied to naive, central memory and regulatory T cell samples, giving an average of around 3.4 million total reads per sample. Sorted cells were lysed in RLT buffer, and RNA was extracted using DNase-treated RNeasy Micro or Mini kits according to cell number. To prevent cross-contamination, each cell subset was processed individually, whereas patient and healthy donor samples were processed jointly. The immunoSEQ multiplex PCR was used to amplify TCRB sequences from cDNA, yielding 87-bp fragments that span the CDR3 region. The amplicons were sequenced using the Illumina HiSeq platform. The source study handled its data this way. PCR bias was computationally corrected using synthetic template baselines, reads within Hamming distance 2 were collapsed, and singletons that could not be merged were discarded. By aligning reads against IMGT, V, D and J genes, CDR3 length, and insertions or deletions at six rearrangement sites were assigned. Within each subset, clonotype counts were normalized to sorted cell number, after which true diversity and Gini coefficients were computed with the tcR R package. The overlap coefficient, calculated on TCRB nucleotide sequences, was used to quantify repertoire sharing. TCRdb's version of the immuneACCESS table is confined to in-frame rearrangements and falls short of the full clone set. An unresolved V gene accounts for under half of the shortfall where checked; the remainder is of unknown origin. V and J calls plus clone size are reproduced from that table; the DNA served to infer D and trimming. In this sample the table shows about 130,000 clones, 9.2% of which occur a single time. 0.55% to 0.85% of the sample is taken by the ten largest.

Based on the germline V gene, the CDR1 and CDR2 sequences are SGHTA and FQGNSA. The CDR3 spans 15 residues, from the cysteine through the phenylalanine. Of the read, only the CDR3 DNA is kept; its 45 bases are in frame from base 1. The junction carries 17 bases between V and J, which are trimmed by 5 bases and 7 bases respectively. The sequence joins TRBV7-2 to TRBJ1-4; TRBD1 is a weak D gene call, 6 bases matching. This TCR was sampled from a young man in good health. The sequenced material came from central memory CD4+ T cells from blood. The CDR3 region reads CASSGRDILREKLFF. The nucleotides are TGTGCCAGCAGCGGGAGGGACATCTTGCGTGAAAAACTGTTTTTT. Here the CDR3 is joined to the reference TRBV7-2 and TRBJ1-4 genes, and the full variable domain is: GAGVSQSPSNKVTEKGKDVELRCDPISGHTALYWYRQSLGQGLEFLIYFQGNSAPDKSGLPSDRFSAERTGGSVSTLTIQRTQQEDSAVYLCASSGRDILREKLFFGSGTQLSVL.